This paragraph covers one T cell receptor beta chain sequence. The table came from immunoSEQ multiplex PCR; TCRdb's copy has only in-frame clones and leaves some out. The repertoire holds tens of thousands of clones, with about three quarters as singletons. The data stem from a study of radiotherapy plus CTLA-4 blockade in lung cancer. This CDR3 is 14 amino acids long. CDR1 is SEHNR and CDR2 is FQNEAQ in the germline V gene (reference sequence). V gave up 0 bases and J gave up 7 bases, with 10 bases separating them. The specimen was peripheral blood, collected from a patient treated with radiotherapy plus ipilimumab. V is TRBV7-9 and J is TRBJ2-1; a weak D match, TRBD2 (6 bases). The clonotype originates from a human donor with non-small cell lung cancer who had stable disease on radiotherapy plus ipilimumab. This chain's CDR3 is CASSLARDYNEQFF. CDR3 DNA sequence: TGTGCCAGCAGCTTAGCGCGGGATTATAATGAGCAGTTCTTC.